This TCR beta chain derives from a study of shared clonotypes between healthy human individuals. Notes on the study in general: Naive subsets, compared against memory subsets, generally had larger estimated richness values.

V was cut by 4 bases and J by 3 bases, with 14 bases left in between. The CDR3 is 15 amino acids. CDR1 and CDR2 from the germline V gene are SGHRS and YFSETQ. Some clones are missing from TCRdb's copy, which holds only in-frame ones; the method was immunoSEQ multiplex PCR. The sample holds over a million clones; about four fifths are singletons and the top ten take 0.52%. As concerns this clone: As yet, its antigen is unknown.

The rearrangement links TRBV5-1 to TRBJ1-3, with a tentative D call TRBD1 (6 bases). This sequence was found in a man younger than 35 in good health. Some clones in this sample may be carry-over from other donors' samples. The sequencing sample was made of memory CD4+ T cells from PBMCs. Indicated subset: CD45RA-negative fraction. The CDR3 DNA sequence: TGCGCCAGCAGCCCGGGACACGCGGATGGAAACACCATATATTTT. Its protein product is CASSPGHADGNTIYF.